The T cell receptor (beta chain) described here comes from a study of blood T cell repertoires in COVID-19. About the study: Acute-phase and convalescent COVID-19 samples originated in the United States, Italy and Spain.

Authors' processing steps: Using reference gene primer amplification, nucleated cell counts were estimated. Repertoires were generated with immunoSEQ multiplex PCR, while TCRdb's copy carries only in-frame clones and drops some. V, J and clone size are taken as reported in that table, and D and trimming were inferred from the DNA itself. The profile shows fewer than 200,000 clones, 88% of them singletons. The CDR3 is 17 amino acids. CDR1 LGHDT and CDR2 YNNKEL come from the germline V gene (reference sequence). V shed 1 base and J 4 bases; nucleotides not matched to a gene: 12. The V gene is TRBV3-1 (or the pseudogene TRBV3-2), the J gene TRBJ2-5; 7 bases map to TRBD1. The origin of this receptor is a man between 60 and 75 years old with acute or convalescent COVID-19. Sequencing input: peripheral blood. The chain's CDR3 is CASSQASPDRQGETQYF. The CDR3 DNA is TGTGCCAGCAGCCAAGCTAGCCCGGACAGGCAGGGAGAGACCCAGTACTTC.